The 18 T cell receptor beta chains presented below share a single source sample, sequenced in a study of radiation and T cells in renal cell carcinoma. Specified treatment: treatment-naive control, cytoreductive nephrectomy. Profiling relied on immunoSEQ multiplex PCR, and the TCRdb table lists in-frame clones only, not all of them. This table has over 9,500 clones, less than 70% appearing once. The sample here was tumor tissue, taken from a patient whose treatment was nephrectomy without radiotherapy. These receptor sequences come from a woman of 80 years or more with renal cell carcinoma.

The V and J genes are TRBV28 and TRBJ1-6; D ambiguous. V lost 3 bases, J lost 0 bases, and 6 bases lay in between. The CDR3 has 15 residues. The V gene's germline CDR1 is MDHEN and CDR2 SYDVKM. The CDR3 sequence: CASSLTDSYNSPLHF. DNA for the CDR3: TGTGCCAGCAGTTTGACGGACTCCTATAATTCACCCCTCCACTTT.

V and J are TRBV29-1 and TRBJ1-3; D gene ambiguous. Germline V lookup: CDR1 SQVTM, CDR2 ANQGSEA. The CDR3 runs to 15 residues. V dropped 0 bases and J dropped 0 bases, with 9 bases sitting between them. The CDR3 sequence: CSVEDPYDSGNTIYF. The CDR3 region has the DNA TGCAGCGTTGAAGATCCCTACGACTCTGGAAACACCATATATTTT.

J is TRBJ2-1 and V is TRBV5-5; TRBD2 matches 9 bases. V trimming: 2 bases; J trimming: 6 bases; junction bases outside the gene matches: 3. Germline assignment: CDR1 SGHKS and CDR2 YYEKEE (reference sequence). This CDR3 spans 14 amino acids. The CDR3, as DNA: TGTGCCAGCAGCTTTAGCGGGGGACTCAATGAGCAGTTCTTC. It yields the protein CASSFSGGLNEQFF.

V is TRBV5-4 and J is TRBJ2-3; 8 bases map to TRBD1. The CDR3 extends over 15 amino acids. Unmatched junction bases numbered 5, after V lost 2 bases and J lost 3 bases. Germline-derived CDR1 and CDR2 are SGHNT and YYREEE (reference sequence). CDR3 DNA sequence: TGTGCCAGCAGCTTATTAGACAGGGGAACAGATACGCAGTATTTT. Protein product: CASSLLDRGTDTQYF.

The chain links TRBV6-5 to TRBJ2-1, with D possibly matching TRBD2 (5 bases). Germline assignment: CDR1 MNHEY and CDR2 SVGAGI. The CDR3 runs to 15 residues. V dropped 4 bases and J dropped 0 bases, with 10 bases sitting between them. The CDR3 sequence: CASSSDFHSYNEQFF. CDR3 DNA sequence: TGTGCCAGCAGTTCGGACTTTCACTCCTACAATGAGCAGTTCTTC.

The chain carries TRBV19 and TRBJ2-2; a weak D match, TRBD2 (6 bases). The CDR3 covers 15 residues. Trimming took 6 bases from V and 0 from J, leaving 11 bases between them. Germline V gives CDR1 LNHDA, CDR2 SQIVND (reference sequence). CDR3: CASRLGLANTGELFF. Written as DNA, the CDR3 is TGTGCCAGTAGATTGGGACTGGCGAACACCGGGGAGCTGTTTTTT.

The rearrangement uses TRBV11-2 and TRBJ2-1, with a tentative D call TRBD2 (7 bases). Trimming pared 7 bases from V and 6 bases from J, leaving 16 bases between. This CDR3 contains 14 residues. Germline CDR1 reads SGHAT; CDR2 reads FQNNGV. The CDR3 DNA reads as TGTGCCAGCACCAAAGGGGGGGGCGTCAATGAGCAGTTCTTC. Amino acids: CASTKGGGVNEQFF.

The V and J genes are TRBV9 and TRBJ2-6; D unclear. V was shortened by 0 bases and J by 0 bases, with 13 bases between the two germline ends. Looked up from germline, CDR1 is SGDLS and CDR2 is YYNGEE. CDR3 length: 18 amino acids. The CDR3: CASSVAGSDRSGANVLTF. The CDR3 nucleotides read TGTGCCAGCAGCGTAGCGGGCTCCGACCGCTCTGGGGCCAACGTCCTGACTTTC.

This clone was recorded a few times. The chain is built from TRBV6-5 and TRBJ1-2, with 12 bases aligning to TRBD1. The J segment lost 7 bases and the V segment lost 6 bases, leaving 3 bases of the junction unmatched. Germline-derived CDR1 and CDR2 are MNHEY and SVGAGI. This CDR3 region has 13 residues. CDR3 region: CASSLGQGAGYTF. Written as DNA, the CDR3 is TGTGCCAGCAGCCTGGGACAGGGGGCTGGCTACACCTTC.

The CDR3 loop is CASSWTSGTDTQYF. For the CDR3, the DNA is TGTGCCAGCAGCTGGACTAGCGGGACAGATACGCAGTATTTT. The chain is built from TRBV7-3 and TRBJ2-3; 11 nucleotides align to TRBD2. The germline gives CDR1 SGHTA, CDR2 FQGTGA. With V trimmed by 4 bases and J by 3 bases, 0 bases remained unmatched. There are 14 residues in the CDR3.

The J gene is TRBJ2-7, the V gene TRBV5-1, with unresolved D. The germline CDR1 and CDR2 sequences are SGHRS and YFSETQ. The CDR3 has 12 residues. V lost 2 bases to trimming and J lost 0 bases, with 3 bases between them. CDR3 nucleotide sequence: TGCGCCAGCAGCTTAAACTCCTACGAGCAGTACTTC. Protein: CASSLNSYEQYF.

The gene calls are TRBV9 and TRBJ2-3; D might be TRBD2 (6 bases). The CDR3 totals 20 residues. Trimming pared 4 bases from V and 0 bases from J, leaving 27 bases between. Germline V gene lookup returns CDR1 SGDLS and CDR2 YYNGEE. Written as DNA, the CDR3 is TGTGCCAGCAGCCTCAAAAGCGGAGCGGGCGGAACCCCTAGCACAGATACGCAGTATTTT. It yields the protein CASSLKSGAGGTPSTDTQYF. Full variable domain (rest looked up from reference TRBV9 and TRBJ2-3): DSGVTQTPKHLITATGQRVTLRCSPRSGDLSVYWYQQSLDQGLQFLIQYYNGEERAKGNILERFSAQQFPDLHSELNLSSLELGDSALYFCASSLKSGAGGTPSTDTQYFGPGTRLTVL.

V gene TRBV6-6 combines with J gene TRBJ1-1, with D unresolved. Germline CDR1 MNHNY, CDR2 SVGAGI (reference sequence). The CDR3 is 11 residues long. Trimming stripped 7 bases from V and 3 bases from J, with 6 bases between. The CDR3 region is CASKDYTEAFF. In DNA, the CDR3 is TGTGCCAGCAAAGATTACACTGAAGCTTTCTTT.

The J gene is TRBJ2-3, the V gene TRBV6-6; D tentatively reads TRBD1 or TRBD2 (5 bases each). Germline values: CDR1 MNHNY, CDR2 SVGAGI (reference sequence). V was pared by 2 bases and J by 5 bases, with 17 bases between. CDR3 length equals 16 residues. The CDR3 reads CASSYPGTARGDTQYF. The CDR3, as DNA: TGTGCCAGCAGTTACCCAGGGACGGCCCGTGGAGATACGCAGTATTTT.

The chain's CDR3 is CASSQAYDTQYF. In nucleotides, the CDR3 is TGCGCCAGCAGCCAAGCCTATGATACGCAGTATTTT. The V call is TRBV4-1, the J call TRBJ2-3; D unclear. Germline lookup yields CDR1 MGHRA and CDR2 YSYEKL. V was cut by 1 base and J by 6 bases, with 5 bases left in between. This CDR3 has 12 residues.

V usage is TRBV5-6 and J usage is TRBJ1-4; D not resolved. V lost 3 bases to trimming and J lost 0 bases, with 9 bases between them. Germline loops: CDR1 SGHDT, CDR2 YYEEEE. CDR3 length: 15 amino acids. CDR3 in amino acids: CASSSLTATNEKLFF. The CDR3 DNA reads TGTGCCAGCAGCTCCTTGACGGCAACTAATGAAAAACTGTTTTTT.

This clone was seen a handful of times. This CDR3 reads CASSYGWKNIQYF. The CDR3 coding sequence is TGTGCCAGCAGTTACGGGTGGAAAAACATTCAGTACTTC. This chain uses TRBV6-5 with TRBJ2-4; D is unclear. Trimming left V 2 bases short and J 4 bases short, with 6 bases between. The CDR3 extends over 13 amino acids. From germline, CDR1 is MNHEY and CDR2 SVGAGI.

This clone is medium-sized in the sample. V gene TRBV2 combines with J gene TRBJ1-4; no clear D gene. The ends were cut back, 4 bases at V and 4 bases at J, with 7 bases in the middle. This CDR3 is built from 13 residues. Germline loops: CDR1 SNHLY, CDR2 FYNNEI. The CDR3 sequence is CASSADHNEKLFF. CDR3 DNA sequence: TGTGCCAGCAGTGCGGACCATAATGAAAAACTGTTTTTT. The variable domain in full, completed from reference TRBV2 and TRBJ1-4, reads EPEVTQTPSHQVTQMGQEVILRCVPISNHLYFYWYRQILGQKVEFLVSFYNNEISEKSEIFDDQFSVERPDGSNFTLKIRSTKLEDSAMYFCASSADHNEKLFFGSGTQLSVL.